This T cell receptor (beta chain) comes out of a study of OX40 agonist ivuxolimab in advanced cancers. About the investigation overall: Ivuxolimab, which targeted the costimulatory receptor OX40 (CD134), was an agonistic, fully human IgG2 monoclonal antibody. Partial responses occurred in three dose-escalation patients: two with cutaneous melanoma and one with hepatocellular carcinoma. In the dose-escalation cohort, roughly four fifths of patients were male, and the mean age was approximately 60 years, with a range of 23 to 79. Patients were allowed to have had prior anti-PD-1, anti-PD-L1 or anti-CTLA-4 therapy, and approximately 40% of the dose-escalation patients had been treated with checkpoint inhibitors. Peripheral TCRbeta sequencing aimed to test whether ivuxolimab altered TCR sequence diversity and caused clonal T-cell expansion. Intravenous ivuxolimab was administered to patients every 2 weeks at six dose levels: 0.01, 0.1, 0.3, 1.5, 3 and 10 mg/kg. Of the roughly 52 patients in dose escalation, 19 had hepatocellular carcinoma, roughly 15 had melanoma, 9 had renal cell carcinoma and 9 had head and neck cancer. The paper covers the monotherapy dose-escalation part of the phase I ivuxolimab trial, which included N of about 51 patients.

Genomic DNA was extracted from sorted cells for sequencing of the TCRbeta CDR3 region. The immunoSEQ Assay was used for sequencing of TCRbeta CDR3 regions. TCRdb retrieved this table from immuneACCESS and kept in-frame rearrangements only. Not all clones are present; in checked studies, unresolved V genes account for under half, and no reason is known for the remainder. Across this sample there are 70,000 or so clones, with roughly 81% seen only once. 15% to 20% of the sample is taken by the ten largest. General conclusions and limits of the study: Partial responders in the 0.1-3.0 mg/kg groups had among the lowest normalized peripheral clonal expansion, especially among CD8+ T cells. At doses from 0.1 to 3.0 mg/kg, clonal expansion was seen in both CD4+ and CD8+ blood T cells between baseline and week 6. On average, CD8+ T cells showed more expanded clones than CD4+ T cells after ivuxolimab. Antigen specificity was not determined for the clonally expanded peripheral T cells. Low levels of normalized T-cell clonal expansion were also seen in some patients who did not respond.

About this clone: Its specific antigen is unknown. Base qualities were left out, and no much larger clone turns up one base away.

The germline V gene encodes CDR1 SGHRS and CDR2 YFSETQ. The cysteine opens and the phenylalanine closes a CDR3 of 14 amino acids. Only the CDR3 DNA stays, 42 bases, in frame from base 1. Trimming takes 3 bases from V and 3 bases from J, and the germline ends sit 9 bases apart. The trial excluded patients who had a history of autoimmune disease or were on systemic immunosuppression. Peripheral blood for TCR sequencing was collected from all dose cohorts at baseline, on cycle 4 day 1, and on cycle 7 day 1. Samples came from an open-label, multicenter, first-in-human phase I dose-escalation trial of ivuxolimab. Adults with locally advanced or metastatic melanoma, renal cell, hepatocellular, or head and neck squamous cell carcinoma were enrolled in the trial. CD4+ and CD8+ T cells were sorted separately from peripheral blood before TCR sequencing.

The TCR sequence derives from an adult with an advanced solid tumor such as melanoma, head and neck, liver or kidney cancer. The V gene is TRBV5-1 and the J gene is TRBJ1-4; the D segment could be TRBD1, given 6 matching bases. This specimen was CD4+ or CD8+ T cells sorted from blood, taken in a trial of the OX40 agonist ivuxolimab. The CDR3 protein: CASSSEGANEKLFF. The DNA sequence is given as TGCGCCAGCAGCTCCGAGGGGGCTAATGAAAAACTGTTTTTT.